A single sample is the source of the 26 T cell receptor beta chains below, sequenced in a study of T cells after yellow fever vaccination. TCRdb ran MiXCR on the 5' RACE reads and lists one entry per CDR3 protein. The table has tens of thousands of distinct CDR3 sequences, roughly 6.9% seen once. Sequencing was performed on CD8+ T cells sorted from PBMCs, taken 5 days after the first yellow fever vaccination. The receptor source for this set is a man in his late teens or twenties who received the YFV17D yellow fever vaccine.

This sequence joins TRBV20-1 and TRBJ2-7; TRBD1 or TRBD2 may be the D gene (5 bases each). This CDR3 contains 13 residues. Trimming removed 3 bases from V and 3 bases from J, with 12 bases in between. Germline V gene lookup returns CDR1 DFQATT and CDR2 SNEGSKA (reference sequence). In nucleotides, the CDR3 is TGCAGTGCTAGGGGCGGAGGACACTACGAGCAGTACGTC. It yields the protein CSARGGGHYEQYV.

This clonotype was seen at least ten times. This CDR3 is CASSEASDTQYF. As DNA, the CDR3 is TGTGCCAGCAGTGAAGCGTCAGATACGCAGTATTTT. This sequence joins TRBV2 and TRBJ2-3; D gene ambiguous. The CDR3 has 12 amino acids. Deletions cut 0 bases from V and 4 bases from J, with 2 bases between. Germline V lookup: CDR1 SNHLY, CDR2 FYNNEI.

J is TRBJ1-5 and V is TRBV4-3, with a tentative D call TRBD1 (5 bases). The ends were cut back, 0 bases at V and 2 bases at J, with 11 bases in the middle. The CDR3 length is 16 residues. The germline V gene encodes CDR1 LGHNA and CDR2 YSLEER. CDR3 coding DNA: TGCGCCAGCAGCCAAGATGTAAGGGGAGGCAATCAGCCCCAGCATTTT. Translating gives CASSQDVRGGNQPQHF.

The V and J genes are TRBV9 and TRBJ1-2; D unclear. CDR1 and CDR2 from the germline V gene are SGDLS and YYNGEE. The CDR3 has 14 residues. Deletions cut 0 bases from V and 6 bases from J, with 12 bases between. The CDR3 spells CASSVGDVANGYTF. DNA of the CDR3: TGTGCCAGCAGCGTAGGAGATGTCGCCAATGGCTACACCTTC.

The chain carries TRBV5-4 and TRBJ2-3; perhaps TRBD2 as D (6 bases). From germline, CDR1 is SGHNT and CDR2 YYREEE (reference sequence). The CDR3 spans 16 residues. V shed 0 bases and J shed 2 bases, with 13 bases lying between them. The CDR3 DNA is TGTGCCAGCAGCTTGGTCGGTAGCGGACTCACAGATACGCAGTATTTT. Its translation is CASSLVGSGLTDTQYF.

This clonotype was seen only a few times. This chain connects TRBV11-2 to TRBJ2-6; possible D gene TRBD2, 6 bases. Trimming shortened V by 3 bases and J by 1 base, and 7 bases separated the two germline ends. CDR3 length equals 15 residues. Germline CDR1 is SGHAT and CDR2 is FQNNGV. CDR3 coding DNA: TGTGCCAGCAGCTTTGGGACTTCTGGGGCCAACGTCCTGACTTTC. This gives the protein CASSFGTSGANVLTF.

This clonotype was seen many times. The chain recombines TRBV7-9 with TRBJ2-7; D gene ambiguous. The V end lost 0 bases, the J end lost 0 bases, and 3 bases lay between the germline ends. Per the germline V gene, CDR1 is SEHNR and CDR2 is FQNEAQ (reference sequence). The CDR3 is 13 residues long. CDR3 DNA sequence: TGTGCCAGCAGCTTAGCGTCCTCCTACGAGCAGTACGTC. Translated: CASSLASSYEQYV.

The chain joins TRBV12-2 to TRBJ1-2. TRBV12-2 is recorded as a pseudogene. The CDR3 loop spans 13 amino acids. Here the CDR3 DNA reads TGTGCAAGTCGCTTAGCACAAGACTATGGCTACACCTTC. Translating gives CASRLAQDYGYTF.

This clonotype was observed a handful of times. The CDR3 loop reads CSARDGRNTGELFF. The DNA of the CDR3 is TGCAGTGCCCGGGACGGACGGAACACCGGGGAGCTGTTTTTT. The genes are TRBV20-1 and TRBJ2-2; TRBD1 or TRBD2 may be the D gene (5 bases each). Germline loops: CDR1 DFQATT, CDR2 SNEGSKA (reference sequence). The CDR3 is 14 residues long. The V end was cut by 6 bases, the J end by 1 base, with 12 bases between.

This clonotype was detected ten times or more. The rearrangement joins TRBV5-1 to TRBJ2-3, with a weak D call TRBD1 (6 bases). The germline V gene encodes CDR1 SGHRS and CDR2 YFSETQ. The CDR3 consists of 16 residues. Deletions cut 0 bases from V and 2 bases from J, with 13 bases between. The CDR3 DNA reads TGCGCCAGCAGCTTGGTTCCAGGGGTCCCCACAGATACGCAGTATTTT. This gives the protein CASSLVPGVPTDTQYF.

This clonotype appeared many times. The genes are TRBV7-6 and TRBJ2-1; D perhaps matches TRBD2 (5 bases). CDR3 length equals 13 residues. V was shortened by 2 bases and J by 7 bases, with 9 bases between the two germline ends. Looked up from germline, CDR1 is SGHVS and CDR2 is FNYEAQ. CDR3 loop: CASSLFGVNEQFF. Written as DNA, the CDR3 is TGTGCCAGCAGCTTATTCGGGGTGAATGAGCAGTTCTTC. The full variable domain, in which reference TRBV7-6 and TRBJ2-1 provide the parts outside the CDR3, is GAGVSQSPRYKVTKRGQDVALRCDPISGHVSLYWYRQALGQGPEFLTYFNYEAQQDKSGLPNDRFSAERPEGSISTLTIQRTEQRDSAMYRCASSLFGVNEQFFGPGTRLTVL.

V usage is TRBV15 and J usage is TRBJ2-7; 7 nucleotides agree with TRBD2. J gave up 6 bases and V 3 bases, and 5 bases lay outside the gene matches. This CDR3 comprises 13 residues. CDR1 is LNHNV, CDR2 YYDKDF, per germline (reference sequence). As DNA, the CDR3 is TGTGCCACCAGCAGGCGGGGGAACACCGAGCAGTACTTC. Protein product: CATSRRGNTEQYF.

This clonotype was recorded at least ten times. V gene TRBV5-4 combines with J gene TRBJ1-1, with a tentative D call TRBD1 (5 bases). Trimming removed 4 bases at V and 6 bases at J, with 10 bases between. The CDR3 extends over 12 amino acids. Germline CDR1 and CDR2: SGHNT and YYREEE (reference sequence). CDR3 coding DNA: TGTGCCAGCAGCCCCGGGGCCGCTGAAGCTTTCTTT. This sequence encodes CASSPGAAEAFF.

This clonotype has at least ten counts. The DNA for the CDR3 is TGTGCCAGCAGCCGCTATCAGGGCGTGGGGACAGATACGCAGTATTTT. As protein: CASSRYQGVGTDTQYF. The chain has TRBV3-1 and TRBJ2-3, with a possible D match to TRBD1 (5 bases). V lost 4 bases, J lost 3 bases, and 17 bases lay in between. The CDR3 is 16 residues long. CDR1 is LGHDT, CDR2 YNNKEL, per germline (reference sequence).

This chain links TRBV7-9 with TRBJ1-3; no definite D call. The CDR3 is 15 residues long. Trimming removed 5 bases at V and 7 bases at J, with 18 bases between. Germline V gene sequence: CDR1 SEHNR, CDR2 FQNEAQ (reference sequence). CDR3 region: CASSGPGRWRNTIYF. The CDR3 DNA reads as TGTGCCAGCAGCGGACCGGGAAGATGGAGGAACACCATATATTTT.

This clonotype was counted a few times. The J gene is TRBJ2-7, the V gene TRBV12-3 or TRBV12-4, with TRBD1 matching 8 bases. The V and J ends lost 5 bases and 5 bases, in that order; junction bases with no gene match: 14. The CDR3 has 16 residues. For the CDR3, the DNA is TGTGCCAGCAGTCGGACCCCGACAGGGGCATTCGACGAGCAGTACTTC. Encoded protein: CASSRTPTGAFDEQYF.

This clonotype showed up many times. The chain combines TRBV6-6 with TRBJ1-1; 8 nucleotides agree with TRBD1. Germline-derived CDR1 and CDR2 are MNHNY and SVGAGI (reference sequence). The CDR3 loop spans 13 amino acids. J lost 4 bases, V lost 6 bases, and 4 bases had no gene match. In nucleotides, the CDR3 is TGTGCCAGCAGGCAGGGGGCCGGCACTGAAGCTTTCTTT. This sequence encodes CASRQGAGTEAFF.

The chain has TRBV7-9 and TRBJ2-1; possibly TRBD1 for D (6 bases). V dropped 2 bases and J dropped 3 bases, with 11 bases sitting between them. The CDR3 runs 15 residues. Germline V gives CDR1 SEHNR, CDR2 FQNEAQ (reference sequence). CDR3 nucleotide sequence: TGTGCCAGCAGCTTACCCGGGACACACTACAATGAGCAGTTCTTC. This encodes CASSLPGTHYNEQFF.

There are many counts of this clonotype. V usage is TRBV29-1 and J usage is TRBJ2-7; 7 bases fit TRBD1. Germline values: CDR1 SQVTM, CDR2 ANQGSEA. J lost 7 bases, V lost 7 bases, and 10 bases had no gene match. CDR3 length equals 12 residues. In nucleotides, the CDR3 is TGCAGCGCTTGGACAGGAAGGGGAGAGCAGTACGTC. Protein product: CSAWTGRGEQYV.

This clonotype was found a few times. V gene TRBV19 combines with J gene TRBJ2-2; a weak D match, TRBD1 (6 bases). The CDR3 loop spans 16 amino acids. V was shortened by 0 bases and J by 6 bases, with 14 bases between the two germline ends. Germline CDR1 reads LNHDA; CDR2 reads SQIVND (reference sequence). The DNA of the CDR3 is TGTGCCAGTAGTATAGATCTCTCCAGGGGAGCCGGGGAGCTGTTTTTT. As protein: CASSIDLSRGAGELFF.

The V call is TRBV7-2, the J call TRBJ1-1, with D unresolved. This CDR3 is 16 amino acids long. Trimming left V 3 bases short and J 5 bases short, with 19 bases between. Germline V CDR1 and CDR2: SGHTA, FQGNSA. The CDR3 reads CASSFLLRGYETEAFF. The CDR3 DNA follows: TGTGCCAGCAGCTTCCTCCTCAGAGGGTATGAGACTGAAGCTTTCTTT.

The table lists this clonotype with a few counts. CDR3 residues: CASSFGTRTYNEQFF. The CDR3 bases are TGTGCCAGCAGTTTCGGAACGAGAACGTACAATGAGCAGTTCTTC. The chain has TRBV27 and TRBJ2-1; D not resolved. Germline CDR1 and CDR2: MNHEY and SMNVEV (reference sequence). This CDR3 has 15 residues. The germline V and J ends were trimmed by 3 bases and 4 bases, with 13 bases remaining between them.

This clonotype was observed many times. Written as DNA, the CDR3 is TGCGCCAGCAGCCAAGTGGACGGACTCAACTATGGCTACACCTTC. Residues: CASSQVDGLNYGYTF. This chain uses TRBV4-1 with TRBJ1-2, with D hard to call. Trimming took 1 base from V and 2 from J, leaving 11 bases between them. The germline V gene encodes CDR1 MGHRA and CDR2 YSYEKL. The CDR3 runs 15 residues.

This chain links TRBV7-9 with TRBJ1-1; D unresolved. Per the germline V gene, CDR1 is SEHNR and CDR2 is FQNEAQ (reference sequence). Trimming removed 5 bases from V and 4 bases from J, with 8 bases in between. This CDR3 region has 12 residues. This CDR3 reads CASSRGGTEAFF. The DNA of the CDR3 is TGTGCCAGCAGCCGTGGCGGCACTGAAGCTTTCTTT.

Only a few counts were recorded for this clonotype. This CDR3 is CASSYSIGFPEDTQYF. The CDR3 DNA reads as TGTGCCAGCAGTTACTCGATTGGGTTCCCAGAAGATACGCAGTATTTT. The chain is built from TRBV6-2 or TRBV6-3 and TRBJ2-3; D unclear. The CDR3 sequence is 16 residues long. Trimming left V 0 bases short and J 5 bases short, with 15 bases between. The V gene's germline CDR1 is MNHEY and CDR2 SVGEGT.

The V call is TRBV7-3, the J call TRBJ2-1; D unclear. Germline V lookup: CDR1 SGHTA, CDR2 FQGTGA. The CDR3 consists of 13 residues. The V end lost 4 bases, the J end lost 6 bases, and 10 bases lay between the germline ends. The DNA of the CDR3 is TGTGCCAGCAGCTCTTCTAGTGTCAATGAGCAGTTCTTC. This translates into CASSSSSVNEQFF.